The TCR beta chain described here comes from a study of CDR3 diversity in severe acne. The sample holds a few counts of this clonotype. The junction departs from germline at one end; a sequencing error may be responsible. TCRdb ran MiXCR on the PCR reads and lists one entry per CDR3 protein. Found here are roughly 81,000 distinct CDR3 sequences, over 45% of them singletons; the top ten hold 10%. Germline V gives CDR1 SNHLY, CDR2 FYNNEI. The length of the CDR3 is 13 residues. This sequence joins TRBV2 and TRBJ1-1; D remains ambiguous. The clonotype originates from a male donor in good health, serving as a control. The sample comprised blood. The CDR3 region has the DNA TGTGCCAGCAGTGAATCTATAGGAGGTTGGACCGGCTTT. Its protein is CASSESIGGWTGF.